Below are 14 T cell receptor beta chains sequenced from a single sample in a study of blood T cell repertoires in COVID-19. Sequencing used immunoSEQ multiplex PCR; TCRdb keeps in-frame clones, though not all of them. Among roughly 310,000 clones, 70% to 90% were seen once, and the ten largest hold approximately 4%. The sample taken for sequencing was peripheral blood. These receptors were taken from a woman aged 45-59 years with active or convalescent COVID-19.

The chain joins TRBV25-1 to TRBJ2-2; 9 bases agree with TRBD1. CDR3 length: 15 amino acids. Germline V gene lookup returns CDR1 MGHDK and CDR2 SYGVNS. V dropped 8 bases and J dropped 4; count of bases not matched to a gene: 8. CDR3 in DNA: TGTGCCAGCGGTCCGGGACAGGGAGTCACCGGGGAGCTGTTTTTT. It specifies CASGPGQGVTGELFF.

The rearrangement links TRBV3-1 (or the pseudogene TRBV3-2) to TRBJ2-1; 10 bases align to TRBD1. The germline V gene has CDR1 LGHDT and CDR2 YNNKEL (reference sequence). J was trimmed by 9 bases and V by 1 base; bases with no gene match: 3. The CDR3 covers 14 residues. The CDR3 loop reads CASSQGTGGFEQFF. The CDR3 DNA reads TGTGCCAGCAGCCAAGGGACAGGGGGTTTTGAGCAGTTCTTC.

Worth noting for this clone: In the same sample, other DNA sequences code for this CDR3. This chain uses TRBV24-1 with TRBJ2-3; TRBD1 matches at 7 bases. Germline values: CDR1 KGHDR, CDR2 SFDVKD. The J segment lost 0 bases and the V segment lost 4 bases, leaving 6 bases of the junction unmatched. The length of the CDR3 is 16 residues. The CDR3 region is CATSDPTGSSTDTQYF. DNA of the CDR3: TGTGCCACCAGTGACCCGACAGGGTCTAGCACAGATACGCAGTATTTT.

This clone came up once. This chain joins TRBV4-1 and TRBJ2-3; 11 nucleotides align to TRBD2. The J segment lost 3 bases and the V segment lost 2 bases, leaving 4 bases of the junction unmatched. The CDR3 covers 16 residues. Per the germline V gene, CDR1 is MGHRA and CDR2 is YSYEKL. CDR3: CASSQNSGGDTDTQYF. DNA for the CDR3: TGCGCCAGCAGCCAAAATAGCGGGGGGGATACAGATACGCAGTATTTT.

The rearrangement joins TRBV7-9 to TRBJ1-6, with 9 bases identical to TRBD1. The CDR3 has 14 amino acids. The V gene end was trimmed by 8 bases and the J gene end by 6 bases; junction bases not matched to a gene: 5. Germline V lookup: CDR1 SEHNR, CDR2 FQNEAQ (reference sequence). The CDR3 sequence is CASSTGGGNSPLHF. The DNA for the CDR3 is TGTGCCAGCTCTACAGGGGGCGGTAATTCACCCCTCCACTTT.

Notes on this clone: Distinct nucleotide sequences in the sample also encode this CDR3. The chain uses TRBV3-1 (or the pseudogene TRBV3-2) and TRBJ2-7, with 10 nucleotides matching TRBD1. The CDR3 totals 14 residues. Trimming took 1 base from V and 7 from J; bases not matched to a gene: 4. Germline CDR1 LGHDT, CDR2 YNNKEL (reference sequence). Here the CDR3 reads CASSQVGDRGEQYF. The CDR3 DNA reads as TGTGCCAGCAGCCAAGTTGGGGACAGGGGTGAGCAGTACTTC.

V gene TRBV11-2 combines with J gene TRBJ2-1; 7 nucleotides agree with TRBD2. This CDR3 has 17 residues. The trim removed 3 bases at V and 3 bases at J, leaving 11 bases unmatched. CDR1 SGHAT and CDR2 FQNNGV come from the germline V gene. CDR3 bases: TGTGCCAGCAGCTTTTTCATGGGGGGGAGGGGCTACAATGAGCAGTTCTTC. Translated, it gives CASSFFMGGRGYNEQFF.

This sequence joins TRBV6-2 or TRBV6-3 and TRBJ2-7, with 13 nucleotides matching TRBD2. J gave up 1 base and V 4 bases, and 7 bases lay outside the gene matches. The CDR3 runs to 17 residues. Germline CDR1 and CDR2: MNHEY and SVGEGT. CDR3 nucleotides: TGTGCCAGCAGTTGGGTCACTAGCGGGAGGGCGTCCTACGAGCAGTACTTC. Its protein is CASSWVTSGRASYEQYF.

This chain uses TRBV7-2 with TRBJ1-2; 9 bases agree with TRBD1. Per the germline V gene, CDR1 is SGHTA and CDR2 is FQGNSA. J lost 8 bases, V lost 5 bases, and 12 bases had no gene match. CDR3 length equals 15 residues. This chain's CDR3 is CASSPMTGGFRGYTF. The CDR3 coding sequence is TGTGCCAGCAGCCCAATGACAGGGGGATTTAGGGGCTACACCTTC.

V and J are TRBV30 and TRBJ1-2; no reliable D call. Germline V gives CDR1 GTSNPN, CDR2 SVGIG (reference sequence). V lost 0 bases and J lost 1, with 3 bases in between. The CDR3 is 12 residues long. This CDR3 reads CAWSVLNYGYTF. DNA for the CDR3: TGTGCCTGGAGTGTACTTAACTATGGCTACACCTTC.

The chain links TRBV23-1 to TRBJ1-6; 7 nucleotides agree with TRBD1. TRBV23-1 is an ORF, and what it does is uncertain. This CDR3 is 16 amino acids long. After removal of 6 bases from V and 7 bases from J, the junction contained 12 bases not matched to a gene. CDR3 loop: CASRVEGAGDNSPLHF. CDR3 DNA sequence: TGCGCCAGCAGAGTAGAGGGGGCTGGCGACAATTCACCCCTCCACTTT.

The genes are TRBV5-1 and TRBJ2-3; TRBD1 matches at 7 bases. The CDR3 covers 14 residues. Unmatched junction bases numbered 4, after V lost 1 base and J lost 5 bases. Germline loops: CDR1 SGHRS, CDR2 YFSETQ. In DNA, the CDR3 is TGCGCCAGCAGCTTGATGAGGGGGCAAGATACGCAGTATTTT. Amino acid sequence: CASSLMRGQDTQYF.

This chain joins TRBV9 and TRBJ2-2, with 7 bases that match TRBD2. The CDR3 runs 15 residues. Germline CDR1 is SGDLS and CDR2 is YYNGEE. Germline trimming cut 4 bases from V and 6 bases from J; bases unmatched to any gene: 9. CDR3 sequence (DNA): TGTGCCAGCAGCTCAGGTGGGGGGGTCCCCGGGGAGCTGTTTTTT. Translation: CASSSGGGVPGELFF. The full variable domain, in which reference TRBV9 and TRBJ2-2 provide the parts outside the CDR3, is DSGVTQTPKHLITATGQRVTLRCSPRSGDLSVYWYQQSLDQGLQFLIQYYNGEERAKGNILERFSAQQFPDLHSELNLSSLELGDSALYFCASSSGGGVPGELFFGEGSRLTVL.

V is TRBV11-2 and J is TRBJ1-3, with D tentatively TRBD1 (5 bases). The germline gives CDR1 SGHAT, CDR2 FQNNGV. Trimming cost V 1 base and J 0 bases, with 10 bases left between them. The CDR3 length is 16 residues. CDR3 nucleotide sequence: TGTGCCAGCAGCTTAGGTCCGACAGTCTCTGGAAACACCATATATTTT. Its translation: CASSLGPTVSGNTIYF.